The 8 T cell receptor beta chains listed next were all sequenced from one sample in a study of T cells in women clearing cervical HPV infection. The table came from immunoSEQ multiplex PCR; TCRdb's copy has only in-frame clones and leaves some out. Here the sample table reports tens of thousands of clones. The sample consisted of blood buffy coat. These TCRs come from a woman between 18 and 69 years old with a cervical HPV16 infection that either progressed to CIN3+ or cleared (not recorded which).

With respect to this clone: The read halts 3 residues ahead of the CDR3 end, with the missing end drawn from the germline J gene. The rearrangement joins TRBV7-6 to TRBJ1-1; D possibly corresponds to TRBD1 (5 bases). Per the germline V gene, CDR1 is SGHVS and CDR2 is FNYEAQ. The CDR3 totals 12 residues. The CDR3: CASSSGWETAFF. The CDR3 bases that were read are TGTGCCAGCAGCTCAGGGTGGGAGACA.

Points on this clone: Sequencing ends 3 residues short of the CDR3 end; the germline J gene provides the rest. This chain uses TRBV20-1 with TRBJ2-7; tentative D call: TRBD1 (5 bases). The CDR3 runs 14 residues. Between the trimmed V and J ends, which lost 5 bases and 2 bases, there was a span of 16 bases. Germline V gene lookup returns CDR1 DFQATT and CDR2 SNEGSKA (reference sequence). The part of the CDR3 DNA that was read is TGCAGTGCTCAATACAGGTCGCCCACCTACGAG. It specifies CSAQYRSPTYE. The complete CDR3 reads CSAQYRSPTYEQYF.

Details on this clone: The read is 3 residues too short to cover the CDR3 end, so that end is filled in from the germline J gene. The same CDR3 is also encoded by other DNA sequences in this sample. The chain uses TRBV19 and TRBJ1-3, with unresolved D. There are 15 residues in the CDR3. V lost 10 bases to trimming and J lost 0 bases, with 16 bases between them. CDR1 and CDR2 (germline): LNHDA, SQIVND (reference sequence). The sequenced CDR3 bases are TGTGCCACTCAGATTTTGGACTTCTCTGGAAACACC. The encoded protein is CATQILDFSGNT. The entire CDR3 protein is CATQILDFSGNTIYF.

A word on this clone: The sequence runs out 3 residues before the end of the CDR3; the remainder is reconstructed from the germline J gene. V and J are TRBV20-1 and TRBJ2-5, with D unresolved. CDR1 and CDR2 from the germline V gene are DFQATT and SNEGSKA (reference sequence). The CDR3 spans 13 residues. Trimming shortened V by 0 bases and J by 3 bases, and 8 bases separated the two germline ends. The CDR3 loop reads CSARDMAEETQYF. The DNA read from the CDR3 is TGCAGTGCTAGAGATATGGCAGAAGAGACC.

As for this clone: With the read ending 3 residues before the CDR3 end, the germline J gene is used to fill in that end. The rearrangement links TRBV15 to TRBJ2-7; 7 bases are a match to TRBD1. The V gene's germline CDR1 is LNHNV and CDR2 YYDKDF (reference sequence). Trimming cost V 5 bases and J 2 bases; bases outside gene matches: 6. This CDR3 is built from 14 residues. This chain's CDR3 is CATSARGQTYEQYF. CDR3 DNA (partial): TGTGCCACCAGCGCAAGGGGGCAGACCTACGAG.

With regard to this clone: The sequenced fragment ends 3 residues before the CDR3 boundary, so the rest is inferred from the germline J gene. The chain links TRBV29-1 to TRBJ2-7; 8 nucleotides line up with TRBD2. V lost 4 bases and J lost 6; bases outside the gene matches: 11. Germline V gene data show CDR1 as SQVTM and CDR2 as ANQGSEA. CDR3 length: 14 residues. The covered CDR3 bases are TGCAGCGTTGTACGGGGGGGCCGGGCAGTCGAG. It specifies CSVVRGGRAVE. The complete CDR3 reads CSVVRGGRAVEQYF.

Worth noting for this clone: The CDR3 end is not reached by the read, which stops 3 residues before it; the germline J gene fills it in. In the same sample, other DNA sequences code for this CDR3. The V call is TRBV18, the J call TRBJ1-1; TRBD1 might be the D (6 bases). Germline V gene data show CDR1 as KGHSH and CDR2 as LQKENI. This CDR3 is built from 14 residues. CDR3 protein: CASSPSTGQGTAFF. The covered CDR3 bases are TGTGCCAGCTCACCATCGACGGGGCAGGGGACC.

About this clone itself: With the read ending 3 residues before the CDR3 end, the germline J gene is used to fill in that end. The rearrangement links TRBV7-2 to TRBJ2-3; the match to TRBD2 covers 8 bases. Germline CDR1 is SGHTA and CDR2 is FQGNSA. The CDR3 has 14 amino acids. Partial CDR3 DNA: TGTGCCAGCAGCCCCGGGGGGGGAAGAAAGACG. It is translated as CASSPGGGRKT. The full CDR3 reads CASSPGGGRKTQYF.